This is a list of T cell receptor beta chains from one sample in a study of monozygotic twins with inflammatory bowel disease. With the 5' RACE reads reprocessed, TCRdb shows one record per CDR3 protein and no DNA. This sample's clone table lists fewer than 110,000 distinct CDR3 sequences. Material for sequencing was blood. The receptors shown here come from a human donor with ulcerative colitis or Crohn's disease, or a healthy co-twin of an affected twin (not recorded which). The CDR3 runs from the conserved cysteine through the conserved F or W.

>TRBV4-3|TRBJ2-1
CASSQDLAGGPLGQFF
>TRBV6-2/TRBV6-3|TRBJ2-2
CASSYRKATLNTGELFF
>TRBV12-3/TRBV12-4|TRBJ2-4
CASSTQGAPGIQYF
>TRBV7-2|TRBJ2-3
CASSLDGGRSDTQYF
>TRBV10-2|TRBJ2-1
CASSELAGGRYGSYNEQFF
>TRBV7-2|TRBJ2-6
CASGTGNSGANVLTF
>TRBV4-3|TRBJ1-6
CASSLHRGRNSPLHF
>TRBV25-1|TRBJ2-2
CASSVTSGGANTGELFF
>TRBV4-3|TRBJ2-7
CASSQFADSGEQYF
>TRBV7-2|TRBJ2-7
CASTARTGGHYEQYF
>TRBV6-5|TRBJ2-7
CASSFRTSGTLLEEQYF
>TRBV19|TRBJ2-1
CASSGKGGGFNEQFF
>TRBV6-5|TRBJ2-6
CASRRGGANVLTF
>TRBV7-9|TRBJ1-2
CASSLTGLLKPNYGYTF
>TRBV7-8|TRBJ2-5
CASSYGLAGETQYF
>TRBV5-1|TRBJ2-2
CASSLTSGNTGELFF
>TRBV14|TRBJ2-7
CASSLDPLAHLSYEQYF